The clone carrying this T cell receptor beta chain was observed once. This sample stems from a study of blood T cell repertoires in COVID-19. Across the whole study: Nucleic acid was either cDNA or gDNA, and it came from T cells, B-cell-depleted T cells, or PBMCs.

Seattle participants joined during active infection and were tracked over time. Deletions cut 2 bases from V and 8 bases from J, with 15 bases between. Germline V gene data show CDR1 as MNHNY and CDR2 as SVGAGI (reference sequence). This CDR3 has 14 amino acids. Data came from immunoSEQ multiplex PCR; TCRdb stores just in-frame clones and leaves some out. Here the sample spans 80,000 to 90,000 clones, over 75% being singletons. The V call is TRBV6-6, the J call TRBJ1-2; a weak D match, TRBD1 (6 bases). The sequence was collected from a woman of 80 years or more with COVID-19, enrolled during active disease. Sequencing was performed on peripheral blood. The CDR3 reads CASSYASGVGGYTF. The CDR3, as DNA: TGTGCCAGCAGTTACGCCTCAGGGGTTGGAGGCTACACCTTC.